These 3 T cell receptor beta chains came from one sample sequenced in a study of T-cell reconstitution after alpha-beta-depleted transplantation in children. Unique molecular identifiers were built into the TCRbeta library. Using its own MiXCR run on the PCR reads, TCRdb lists one record per CDR3 protein. The profile shows around 530,000 distinct CDR3 sequences, less than 35% of them singletons. Source: PBMCs from the stem cell graft donor, taken from the stem cell graft. These receptors originate from a human donor who donated a stem cell graft to a child with aplastic anemia.

The chain joins TRBV4-2 to TRBJ2-1; TRBD2 matches at 7 bases. CDR1 is LGHNA and CDR2 is YNFKEQ in the germline V gene. This CDR3 spans 18 amino acids. V trimming: 0 bases; J trimming: 8 bases; junction bases outside the gene matches: 16. CDR3 in amino acids: CASSQDPGVREGRDEQFF. CDR3 coding DNA: TGTGCCAGCAGCCAAGATCCGGGGGTTAGGGAGGGCCGCGATGAGCAGTTCTTC.

J is TRBJ1-6 and V is TRBV7-2; 7 bases align to TRBD1. The CDR3 runs to 17 residues. J was trimmed by 10 bases and V by 1 base; bases with no gene match: 13. Germline CDR1 is SGHTA and CDR2 is FQGNSA. CDR3 nucleotides: TGTGCCAGCAGCTTAGGAGCCCCCGACAGGGACGGCTCACCCCTCCACTTT. Residues: CASSLGAPDRDGSPLHF.

This chain links TRBV6-2 or TRBV6-3 with TRBJ2-7; tentative D call: TRBD1 (5 bases). The CDR3 spans 14 residues. In germline, CDR1 is MNHEY, CDR2 SVGEGT. V was cut by 2 bases and J by 2 bases, with 10 bases left in between. The DNA of the CDR3 is TGTGCCAGCAGTTACAACCAGGGCACCTACGAGCAGTACTTC. Its translation: CASSYNQGTYEQYF.